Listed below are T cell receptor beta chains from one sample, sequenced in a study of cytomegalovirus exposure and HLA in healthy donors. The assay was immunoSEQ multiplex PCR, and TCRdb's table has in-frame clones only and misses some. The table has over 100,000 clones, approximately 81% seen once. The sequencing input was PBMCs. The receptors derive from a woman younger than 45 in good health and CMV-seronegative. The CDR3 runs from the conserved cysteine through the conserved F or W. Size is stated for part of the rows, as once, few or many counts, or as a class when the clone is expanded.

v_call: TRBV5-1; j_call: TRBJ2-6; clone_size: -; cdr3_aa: CASSRSTGTNTGANVLTF
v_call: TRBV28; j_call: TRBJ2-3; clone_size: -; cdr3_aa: CASSFSAGLAGMREDTQYF
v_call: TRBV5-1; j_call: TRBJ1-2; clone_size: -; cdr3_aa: CASSRSGTSYNYGYTF
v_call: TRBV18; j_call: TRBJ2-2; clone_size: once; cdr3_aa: CASSRGTGSTGELFF
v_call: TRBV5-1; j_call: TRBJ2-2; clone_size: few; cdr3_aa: CASSLRLGELFF
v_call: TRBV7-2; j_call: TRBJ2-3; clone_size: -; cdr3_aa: CASRIGGADTQYF
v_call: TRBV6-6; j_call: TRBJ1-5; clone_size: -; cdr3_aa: CASSGAGSGNQPQHF
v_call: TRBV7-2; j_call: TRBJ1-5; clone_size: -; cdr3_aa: CASSANRGQPQHF
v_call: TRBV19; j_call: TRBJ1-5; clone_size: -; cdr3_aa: CASSIQSGGNSNQPQHF
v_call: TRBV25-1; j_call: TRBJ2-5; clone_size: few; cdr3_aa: CASSKFRGETQYF
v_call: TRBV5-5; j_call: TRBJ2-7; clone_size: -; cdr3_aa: CASSYGQARGISYEQYF
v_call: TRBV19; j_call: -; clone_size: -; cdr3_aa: CASSIAAGAPGLAYEQYF
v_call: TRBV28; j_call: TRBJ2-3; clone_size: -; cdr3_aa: CASSPLGGATDTQYF
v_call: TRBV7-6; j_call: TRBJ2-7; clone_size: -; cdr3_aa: CASSSKLAGGGEQYF
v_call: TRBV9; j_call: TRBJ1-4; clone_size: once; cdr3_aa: CASSVRQDEKLFF
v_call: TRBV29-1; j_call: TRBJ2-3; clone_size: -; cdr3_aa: CSVAPEAQYF